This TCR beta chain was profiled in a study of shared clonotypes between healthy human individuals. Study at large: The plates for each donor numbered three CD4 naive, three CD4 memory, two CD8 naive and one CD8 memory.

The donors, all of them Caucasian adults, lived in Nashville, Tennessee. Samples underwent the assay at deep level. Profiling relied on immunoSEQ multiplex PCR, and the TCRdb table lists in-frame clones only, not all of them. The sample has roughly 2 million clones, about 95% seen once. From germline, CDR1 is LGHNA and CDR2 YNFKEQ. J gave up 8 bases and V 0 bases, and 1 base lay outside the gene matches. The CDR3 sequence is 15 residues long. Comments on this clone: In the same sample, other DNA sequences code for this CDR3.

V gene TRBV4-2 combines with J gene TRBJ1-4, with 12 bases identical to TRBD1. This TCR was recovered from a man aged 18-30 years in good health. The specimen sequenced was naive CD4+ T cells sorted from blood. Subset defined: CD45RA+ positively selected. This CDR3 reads CASSQEGQGAEKLFF. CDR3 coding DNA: TGTGCCAGCAGCCAAGAGGGACAGGGGGCCGAAAAACTGTTTTTT.